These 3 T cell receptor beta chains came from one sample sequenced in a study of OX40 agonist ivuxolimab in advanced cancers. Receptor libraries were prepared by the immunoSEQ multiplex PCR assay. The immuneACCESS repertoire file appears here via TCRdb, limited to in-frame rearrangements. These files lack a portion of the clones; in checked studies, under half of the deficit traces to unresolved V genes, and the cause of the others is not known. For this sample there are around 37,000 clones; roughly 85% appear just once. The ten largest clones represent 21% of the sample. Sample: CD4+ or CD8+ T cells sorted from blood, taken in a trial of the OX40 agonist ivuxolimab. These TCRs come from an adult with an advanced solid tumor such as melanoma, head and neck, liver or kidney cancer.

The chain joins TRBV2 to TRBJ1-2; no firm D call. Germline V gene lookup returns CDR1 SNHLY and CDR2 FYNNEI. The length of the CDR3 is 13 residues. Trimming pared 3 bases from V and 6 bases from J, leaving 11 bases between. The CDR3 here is CASSDSATNGYTF. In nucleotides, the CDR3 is TGTGCCAGCAGTGACTCAGCTACAAATGGCTACACCTTC. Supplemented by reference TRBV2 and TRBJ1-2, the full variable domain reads EPEVTQTPSHQVTQMGQEVILRCVPISNHLYFYWYRQILGQKVEFLVSFYNNEISEKSEIFDDQFSVERPDGSNFTLKIRSTKLEDSAMYFCASSDSATNGYTFGSGTRLTVV.

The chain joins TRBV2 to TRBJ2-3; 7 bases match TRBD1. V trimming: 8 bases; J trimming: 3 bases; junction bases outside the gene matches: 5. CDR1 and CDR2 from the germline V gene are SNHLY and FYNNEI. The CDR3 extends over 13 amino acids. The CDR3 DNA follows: TGTGCCAGCGAGGGACAGATTACAGATACGCAGTATTTT. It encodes CASEGQITDTQYF.

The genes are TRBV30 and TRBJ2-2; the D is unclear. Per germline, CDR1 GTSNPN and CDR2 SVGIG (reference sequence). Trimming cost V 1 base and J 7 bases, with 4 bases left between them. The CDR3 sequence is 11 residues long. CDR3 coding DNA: TGTGCCTGGAGTGCGGGCGGGGAGCTGTTTTTT. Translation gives CAWSAGGELFF.